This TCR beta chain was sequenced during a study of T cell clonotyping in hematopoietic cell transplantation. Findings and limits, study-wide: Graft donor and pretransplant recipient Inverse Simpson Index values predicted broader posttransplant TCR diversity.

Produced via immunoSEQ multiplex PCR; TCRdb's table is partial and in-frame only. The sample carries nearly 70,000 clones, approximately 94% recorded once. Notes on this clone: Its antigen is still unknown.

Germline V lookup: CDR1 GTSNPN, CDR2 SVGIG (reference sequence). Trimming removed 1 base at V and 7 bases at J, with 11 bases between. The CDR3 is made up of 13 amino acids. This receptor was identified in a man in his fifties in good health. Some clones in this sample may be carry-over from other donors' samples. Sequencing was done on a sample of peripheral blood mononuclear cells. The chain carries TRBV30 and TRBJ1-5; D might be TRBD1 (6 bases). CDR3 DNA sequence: TGTGCCTGGAGTGCCCGAGGGGGGCAGCCCCAGCATTTT. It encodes CAWSARGGQPQHF. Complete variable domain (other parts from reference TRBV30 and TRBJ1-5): SQTIHQWPATLVQPVGSPLSLECTVEGTSNPNLYWYRQAAGRGLQLLFYSVGIGQISSEVPQNLSASRPQDRQFILSSKKLLLSDSGFYLCAWSARGGQPQHFGDGTRLSIL.